This record concerns one T cell receptor beta chain sequence. The specificity of this receptor is unknown. One base away there is no much larger clone; base qualities are not given. Library construction relied on RT-PCR. Sequencing was performed on an Illumina HiSeq 2500. TCRdb trimmed public reads at Q25 via fastp, called clones via MiXCR and kept in-frame beta chains. Rows with a matching CDR3 protein are joined into one entry that keeps the most common DNA and genes. The sample includes more than 500,000 distinct CDR3 sequences, with about 11% observed a single time. The ten largest account for about 10% of the sample. These data originate in a study of response to subunit inactivated influenza vaccine (dated by TCRdb to the late 2010s). Regarding the research as a whole: Deep quantitative profiling of the T cell receptor repertoire was used in the study to follow responses to a trivalent subunit inactivated influenza vaccine. The study at large found these results: The authors proposed that each seasonal influenza vaccination may bring in only a limited number of new T cells.

The CDR3 sequence holds 13 residues, the cysteine and phenylalanine included. The only DNA kept is the CDR3, 39 bases in frame from the first base. Taken from the germline V gene (reference sequence), the CDR1 and CDR2 loops are DFQATT and SNEGSKA. V and J lose 4 bases and 6 bases, and a span of 12 bases separates them. This sample also appeared in a second study, on T cells expressing NK-cell markers. As the second paper documents: 5'RACE template switching, by which a universal primer site and unique molecular identifiers were added, was used to make TCR beta cDNA libraries. TCR beta-chain repertoires were profiled in sorted CD3+CD56+NKG2C+, CD3+CD56+NKG2C- and CD3+CD56-NKG2C+ T-cell subsets from eight donors. Among the eight sequenced donors, only one was HCMV-seronegative, while the other seven were HCMV-seropositive. In several experiments an anti-gammadeltaTCR antibody was added to restrict sorting to alphabetaTCR-expressing T cells. For five or six donors, the dominant CD3+CD56+NKG2C+ clonotypes were among the top 10 CD8+ clonotypes and accounted for about 1.0-7.5% of CD8+ T cells. Those dominant clonotypes were again the most abundant among CD3+CD56-NKG2C+ cells in four donors, at roughly 25-65%. Whether the expanded NKG2C-expressing T cell clones were specific for HCMV antigens remained unclear. The study sequenced eight donors, all healthy volunteers chosen at random: three men and five women. To determine HCMV serostatus, a commercial ELISA kit was used to detect HCMV-specific IgG in serum. Ficoll density gradient centrifugation was used to isolate peripheral blood mononuclear cells from blood. For 5 or 6 donors, unsorted PBMC were also used to sequence bulk peripheral blood T-cell repertoires. Synthesis of cDNA was primed from the TCR beta constant segment and was followed by two consecutive PCR amplification steps. Sequencing of the libraries produced 2 x 150 bp reads on Illumina HiSeq 2000/2500, MiSeq or NextSeq. MIGEC was used to demultiplex reads and group reads by UMI, and MiTCR was used to assemble and quantify clonotypes. To remove erroneous sequences, TCR cDNA sequences were retained only when supported by two or more reads. The tcR package was used for downstream repertoire analysis, and clonotypes were matched between fractions using CDR3 nucleotide sequence together with V segment. Antigen specificity was annotated against VDJdb with VDJmatch, allowing one amino acid substitution in CDR3.

The sequence links TRBV20-1 to TRBJ2-2; tentative D gene TRBD1, with 5 bases matching. The sample consisted of PBMCs from blood, taken on the day of vaccination. The source of this sequence is a man in his fifties or sixties who received an inactivated influenza vaccine. Donor details come from another sample of the same person, matched by shared clones. The CDR3 is CSAMTDASGELFF. DNA sequence: TGCAGTGCTATGACAGATGCTTCCGGGGAGCTGTTTTTT.